These 11 T cell receptor beta chains were all obtained from the same sample, sequenced in a study of tissue T cells after allogeneic stem cell transplantation (dated by TCRdb to between 2022 and 2023). The method behind the library was the immunoSEQ multiplex PCR assay. Not all clones reach the TCRdb copy of this immuneACCESS table, which keeps in-frame sequences only. Checked studies attribute under half of the gap to unresolved V genes and leave the rest unexplained. In this sample the table shows about 26,000 clones, about 90% of which occur a single time. 2% to 2.5% of the sample comes from the top ten. In light of the paper, this sample's time point label describes: recipient (host-origin) PBMCs collected before allo-HCT. This specimen was blood, taken before transplantation. All receptors come from a male donor older than 55 who later had graft-versus-host disease after an allogeneic stem cell transplant.

The CDR3 region has the DNA TGTGCCAGTAGCGGACAGGGTATTATGAACACTGAAGCTTTCTTT. Translated, it gives CASSGQGIMNTEAFF. This rearrangement joins TRBV19 to TRBJ1-1; 8 nucleotides align to TRBD1. V lost 6 bases to trimming and J lost 0 bases; unmatched junction nucleotides: 6. This CDR3 region has 15 residues. The germline V gene has CDR1 LNHDA and CDR2 SQIVND (reference sequence).

This chain joins TRBV5-1 and TRBJ2-7; D is ambiguous. Germline CDR1 is SGHRS and CDR2 is YFSETQ. The CDR3 contains 15 residues. V was clipped by 2 bases and J by 3 bases, with 15 bases between them. CDR3 DNA sequence: TGCGCCAGCAGCTTCGACGCCACTGGGTTCTACGAGCAGTACTTC. This codes for CASSFDATGFYEQYF. The whole variable domain, filled in from reference TRBV5-1 and TRBJ2-7, reads KAGVTQTPRYLIKTRGQQVTLSCSPISGHRSVSWYQQTPGQGLQFLFEYFSETQRNKGNFPGRFSGRQFSNSRSEMNVSTLELGDSALYLCASSFDATGFYEQYFGPGTRLTVT.

The gene calls are TRBV6-1 and TRBJ2-7; D tentatively fits TRBD1 or TRBD2 (6 bases each). This CDR3 region has 14 residues. Germline CDR1 and CDR2: MNHNS and SASEGT. V was pared by 3 bases and J by 2 bases, with 11 bases between. For the CDR3, the DNA is TGTGCCAGCAGTGAGCGGAGGGGGGCCTACGAGCAGTACTTC. Residues: CASSERRGAYEQYF.

The V gene is TRBV7-9, the J gene TRBJ1-3, with TRBD1 matching 8 bases. Germline V lookup: CDR1 SEHNR, CDR2 FQNEAQ (reference sequence). Trimming at V came to 3 bases and at J to 0 bases, leaving 4 bases not matched to a gene. The CDR3 has 16 residues. The CDR3 loop reads CASSFWTGRSGNTIYF. The CDR3 region has the DNA TGTGCCAGCAGCTTTTGGACAGGGCGCTCTGGAAACACCATATATTTT.

The chain couples TRBV9 to TRBJ1-5; D remains ambiguous. V was cut by 4 bases and J by 0 bases, with 8 bases left in between. CDR1 is SGDLS and CDR2 is YYNGEE in the germline V gene. CDR3 length: 14 amino acids. DNA of the CDR3: TGTGCCAGCAGCAGAGAGTATAGCAATCAGCCCCAGCATTTT. Protein product: CASSREYSNQPQHF. The complete variable domain, with remaining parts taken from reference TRBV9 and TRBJ1-5, reads DSGVTQTPKHLITATGQRVTLRCSPRSGDLSVYWYQQSLDQGLQFLIQYYNGEERAKGNILERFSAQQFPDLHSELNLSSLELGDSALYFCASSREYSNQPQHFGDGTRLSIL.

The chain is built from TRBV28 and TRBJ1-6; D gene ambiguous. Germline CDR1 reads MDHEN; CDR2 reads SYDVKM. V lost 6 bases and J 10 bases, leaving 22 bases between the germline ends. This CDR3 comprises 16 residues. CDR3 residues: CASSPPSSGTRSPLHF. In DNA form, the CDR3 reads TGTGCCAGCAGCCCTCCTAGTAGCGGAACTAGGTCACCCCTCCACTTT.

On this clone itself: At one boundary the junction diverges from the germline segment, which might be a read error. V and J are TRBV19 and TRBJ1-1; D is undetermined. CDR1 is LNHDA and CDR2 is SQIVND in the germline V gene (reference sequence). There are 12 residues in the CDR3. CDR3 nucleotide sequence: TGTGCCAGTAGTAACTCTCATCTACTGACCGTCTTT. Residues: CASSNSHLLTVF.

V usage is TRBV2 and J usage is TRBJ2-7; no clear D. Looked up from germline, CDR1 is SNHLY and CDR2 is FYNNEI. The CDR3 length is 12 residues. Trimming left V 2 bases short and J 5 bases short, with 7 bases between. DNA for the CDR3: TGTGCCAGCAGTGAACTCCGGGACGAGCAGTACTTC. Its protein is CASSELRDEQYF.

The chain carries TRBV3-1 (or the pseudogene TRBV3-2) and TRBJ2-3; TRBD2 agrees at 9 bases. Germline CDR1 is LGHDT and CDR2 is YNNKEL (reference sequence). The CDR3 has 15 residues. Trimming took 6 bases from V and 2 from J; bases not matched to a gene: 6. CDR3 nucleotide sequence: TGTGCCAGCAGGTACGCTAGCGGGGACACAGATACGCAGTATTTT. It encodes CASRYASGDTDTQYF.

The chain uses TRBV10-3 and TRBJ2-1; the match to TRBD2 covers 9 bases. Germline V gives CDR1 ENHRY, CDR2 SYGVKD. The CDR3 runs 17 residues. V was clipped by 2 bases and J by 9 bases; unmatched bases: 14. The chain's CDR3 is CAISEGLAGPSGGEQFF. CDR3 DNA: TGTGCCATCAGTGAGGGGCTAGCGGGACCCTCTGGGGGTGAGCAGTTCTTC.

The chain joins TRBV6-2 or TRBV6-3 to TRBJ2-7; D gene ambiguous. The germline V gene has CDR1 MNHEY and CDR2 SVGEGT. The ends were cut back, 6 bases at V and 4 bases at J, with 10 bases in the middle. This CDR3 spans 12 amino acids. The CDR3 protein is CASSEIVYEQYF. As DNA, the CDR3 is TGTGCCAGCAGCGAAATAGTGTACGAGCAGTACTTC.